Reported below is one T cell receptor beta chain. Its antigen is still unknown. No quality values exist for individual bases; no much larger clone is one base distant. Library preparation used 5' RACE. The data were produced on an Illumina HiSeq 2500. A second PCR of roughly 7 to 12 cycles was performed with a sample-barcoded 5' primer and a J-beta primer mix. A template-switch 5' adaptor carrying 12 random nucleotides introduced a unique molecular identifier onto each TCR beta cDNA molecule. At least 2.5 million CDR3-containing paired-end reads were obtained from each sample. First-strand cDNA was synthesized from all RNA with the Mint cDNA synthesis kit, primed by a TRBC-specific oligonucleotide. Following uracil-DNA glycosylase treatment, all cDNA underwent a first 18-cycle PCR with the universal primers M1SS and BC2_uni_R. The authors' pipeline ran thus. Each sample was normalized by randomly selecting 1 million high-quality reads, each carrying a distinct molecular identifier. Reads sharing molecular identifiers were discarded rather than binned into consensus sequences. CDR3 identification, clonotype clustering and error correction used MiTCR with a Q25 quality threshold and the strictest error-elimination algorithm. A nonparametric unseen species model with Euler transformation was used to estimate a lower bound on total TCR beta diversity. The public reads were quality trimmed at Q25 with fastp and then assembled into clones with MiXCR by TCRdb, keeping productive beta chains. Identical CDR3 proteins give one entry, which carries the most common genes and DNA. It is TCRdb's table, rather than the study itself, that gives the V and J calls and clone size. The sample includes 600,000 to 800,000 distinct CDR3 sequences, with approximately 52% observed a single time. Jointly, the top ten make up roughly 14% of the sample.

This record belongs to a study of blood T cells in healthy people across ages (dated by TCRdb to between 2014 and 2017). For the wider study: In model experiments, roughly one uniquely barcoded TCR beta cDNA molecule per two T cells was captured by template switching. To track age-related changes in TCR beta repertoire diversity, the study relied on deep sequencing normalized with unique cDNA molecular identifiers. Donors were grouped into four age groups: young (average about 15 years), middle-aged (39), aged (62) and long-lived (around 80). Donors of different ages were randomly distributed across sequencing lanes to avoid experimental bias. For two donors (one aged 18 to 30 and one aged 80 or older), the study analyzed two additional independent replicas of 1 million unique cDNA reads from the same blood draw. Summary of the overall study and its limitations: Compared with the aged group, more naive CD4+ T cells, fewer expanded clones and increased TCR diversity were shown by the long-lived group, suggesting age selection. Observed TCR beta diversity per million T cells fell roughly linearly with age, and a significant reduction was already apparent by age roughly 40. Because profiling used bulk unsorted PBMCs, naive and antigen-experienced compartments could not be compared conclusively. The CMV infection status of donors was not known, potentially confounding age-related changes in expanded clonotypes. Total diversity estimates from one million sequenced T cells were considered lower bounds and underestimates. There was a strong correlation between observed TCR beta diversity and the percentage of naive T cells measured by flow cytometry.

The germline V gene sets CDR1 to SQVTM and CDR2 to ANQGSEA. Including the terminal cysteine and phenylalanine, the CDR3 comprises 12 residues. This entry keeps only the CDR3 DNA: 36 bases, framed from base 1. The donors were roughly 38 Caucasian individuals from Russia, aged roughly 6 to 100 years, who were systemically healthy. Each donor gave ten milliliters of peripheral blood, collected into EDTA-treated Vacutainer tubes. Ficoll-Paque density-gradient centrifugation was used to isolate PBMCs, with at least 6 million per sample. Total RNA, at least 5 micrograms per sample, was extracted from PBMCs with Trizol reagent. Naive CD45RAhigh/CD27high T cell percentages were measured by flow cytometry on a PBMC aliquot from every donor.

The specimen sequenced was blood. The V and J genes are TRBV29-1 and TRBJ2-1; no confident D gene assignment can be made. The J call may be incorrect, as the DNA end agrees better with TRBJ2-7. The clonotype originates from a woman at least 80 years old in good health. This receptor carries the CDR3 CSVGLSYNEQYF. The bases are TGCAGCGTTGGGCTGTCCTACAATGAGCAGTACTTC.